What follows is one T cell receptor (beta chain) and its context. What it binds is unknown. This entry belongs to a study of shared clonotypes between healthy human individuals. Study details: Used for every donor were three CD4 naive, three CD4 memory, two CD8 naive and one CD8 memory plate. General observations from the study: Genetic and exposure-history diversity was limited by the few donors. Naive CD4 clonotypes were shared across a handful of donors at 4% to 5%. Naive subsets, compared against memory subsets, generally had larger estimated richness values.

V trimming: 0 bases; J trimming: 3 bases; junction bases outside the gene matches: 6. Per the germline V gene, CDR1 is LGHNA and CDR2 is YNFKEQ. The CDR3 is 16 amino acids. This table comes from immunoSEQ multiplex PCR, and its TCRdb copy is limited to in-frame clones, with some not included. The table shows a few million clones, with approximately 93% occurring only once. The source of this sequence is a young man in good health. Some clones in this sample may be carry-over from other donors' samples. The chain joins TRBV4-2 to TRBJ2-7; 9 nucleotides match TRBD1. Input material: naive CD4+ T cells from PBMCs. Subset reported: CD45RA+ positively selected. CDR3 loop: CASSQEPRTGVYEQYF. The CDR3 nucleotides read TGTGCCAGCAGCCAAGAGCCCCGGACAGGGGTCTACGAGCAGTACTTC.